A selection of T cell receptor beta chains follows, all from one sample in a study of blood T cell repertoires in COVID-19. The method was immunoSEQ multiplex PCR; TCRdb's version includes in-frame clones alone and lacks a portion of them. The sample lists tens of thousands of clones, 90% occurring once. The source material was peripheral blood. Receptors were obtained from a man aged 50 to 60 with COVID-19, enrolled during active disease. Each CDR3 is given without its conserved first and last residue.

j_call v_call cdr3_aa
TRBJ2-7 TRBV19 ASSSGRIYEQY
TRBJ2-7 TRBV6-6 ASSSHTGTTLGEQY
TRBJ1-5 TRBV2 ASTRDEIGGQPQH
TRBJ2-6 TRBV18 ASSPGQGSRGANVLT
TRBJ2-5 TRBV9 ASSPRGQQETQY
TRBJ2-7 TRBV9 ASSVGVSGQYEQY
TRBJ2-1 TRBV5-4 ASSLGSGNSPLNEQF
TRBJ1-3 TRBV5-1 ASSLEAGERNTIY
TRBJ2-5 TRBV6-2/TRBV6-3 ASSPLQGARETQY
TRBJ2-4 TRBV7-8 ASRGDRGENIQY
TRBJ2-3 TRBV5-1 ASSLDRTSGVLGTDTQY
TRBJ2-7 TRBV11-2 ASSYVGGTYEQY
TRBJ2-5 TRBV28 ASSPWDRGETQY
TRBJ1-6 TRBV28 ASARGQVRSPLH
TRBJ2-3 TRBV28 ASSFPQTSDTSTDTQY
TRBJ2-1 TRBV7-2 ASSFRTVQF
TRBJ1-2 TRBV18 ASSPQPGQGSPGGYT
TRBJ2-7 TRBV5-4 ASSDFLHNEQY
TRBJ2-3 TRBV12-3/TRBV12-4 ASTPGGLNTQY
TRBJ1-6 TRBV7-9 AGAGGGVGSPLH
TRBJ2-7 TRBV11-2 ASSSRTSGTYEQY
TRBJ2-5 TRBV11-2 ASSLVTGPTGQIKD
TRBJ2-3 TRBV5-5 ASSLGGTPRRLDTQY
TRBJ2-7 TRBV5-1 ASSLDLPSGGAYEQY
TRBJ2-5 TRBV3-1/TRBV3-2 ASSGDAETQY
TRBJ2-1 TRBV7-2 ASSSAAFAGPGNEQF
TRBJ2-7 TRBV9 ASSVASGTYEQY
TRBJ1-5 TRBV5-4 ASSPGQGGQPQH
TRBJ2-1 TRBV7-3 ASSLSGRGGYNEQF
TRBJ2-5 TRBV6-5 ASSYRSGGRETQY
TRBJ2-1 TRBV6-5 ASSYSGQGNEQF
TRBJ2-1 TRBV6-2/TRBV6-3 ASSYIAGGPSYNEQF
TRBJ1-1 TRBV7-9 ASSSVAANTEAF